The 8 T cell receptor beta chains below come from one sample, sequenced in a study of Graves' ophthalmopathy and Graves' hyperthyroidism. The authors amplified TCR beta CDR3 regions from RNA transcripts. HTBI primers were used in a first-round RT-PCR, which preceded a second-round multiplex PCR. In TCRdb, the multiplex PCR reads were re-called with MiXCR into one record per CDR3 protein. The sample holds 350,000 to 450,000 distinct CDR3 sequences, over 20% seen once. The sequenced material came from peripheral blood. These receptor sequences come from a woman between 18 and 29 years old with stable Graves' hyperthyroidism.

This clonotype was found many times. Possible read error: a much larger clone is one base away. The chain uses TRBV24-1 and TRBJ2-5; D not certain. Germline V lookup: CDR1 KGHDR, CDR2 SFDVKD. The CDR3 contains 12 residues. The CDR3 is CATSGVEETKYF. The CDR3 DNA reads as TGTGCCACCAGTGGGGTTGAAGAGACCAAGTACTTC.

This clonotype was counted ten times or more. The chain uses TRBV12-3 or TRBV12-4 and TRBJ2-2, with D unresolved. The CDR3 consists of 17 residues. Trimming removed 3 bases from V and 0 bases from J, with 14 bases in between. CDR3 sequence: CASSLSRRLANTGELFF. CDR3 nucleotide sequence: TGTGCCAGCAGTTTGTCCCGGCGTCTCGCGAACACCGGGGAGCTGTTTTTT.

This clonotype has a single count. The chain is built from TRBV18 and TRBJ1-2, with D possibly matching TRBD1 (5 bases). The V gene's germline CDR1 is KGHSH and CDR2 LQKENI. The CDR3 extends over 15 amino acids. Trimming cost V 3 bases and J 6 bases, with 17 bases left between them. The chain's CDR3 is CASSPLQRGDDGYTF. CDR3 sequence (DNA): TGTGCCAGCTCACCCCTGCAGAGGGGCGATGATGGCTACACCTTC.

This clonotype was counted at least ten times. The chain couples TRBV29-1 to TRBJ1-1, with unresolved D. This CDR3 has 14 residues. Germline V gives CDR1 SQVTM, CDR2 ANQGSEA. V shed 4 bases and J shed 1 base, with 13 bases lying between them. CDR3 residues: CSVGVDRPNTEAFF. The CDR3 DNA sequence: TGCAGCGTTGGGGTCGATAGACCGAACACTGAAGCTTTCTTT.

The CDR3 coding sequence is TGTGCCAGCAGCCAAGGTGACAGGGCGCATACCGGGGAGCTGTTTTTT. This gives the protein CASSQGDRAHTGELFF. The chain carries TRBV3-1 and TRBJ2-2, with TRBD1 identical over 7 bases. The V gene's germline CDR1 is LGHDT and CDR2 YNNKEL (reference sequence). After removal of 1 base from V and 5 bases from J, the junction contained 7 bases not matched to a gene. The CDR3 is 16 amino acids.

The V call is TRBV2, the J call TRBJ2-7, with 9 bases identical to TRBD2. With 2 bases clipped from V and 2 bases from J, the junction kept 13 bases outside the gene matches. The CDR3 length is 18 residues. Germline-derived CDR1 and CDR2 are SNHLY and FYNNEI. The CDR3 protein is CASSESSGEQGRTYEQYF. Here the CDR3 DNA reads TGTGCCAGCAGTGAATCTAGCGGGGAGCAGGGTAGGACCTACGAGCAGTACTTC. Full variable domain (rest looked up from reference TRBV2 and TRBJ2-7): EPEVTQTPSHQVTQMGQEVILRCVPISNHLYFYWYRQILGQKVEFLVSFYNNEISEKSEIFDDQFSVERPDGSNFTLKIRSTKLEDSAMYFCASSESSGEQGRTYEQYFGPGTRLTVT.

This clonotype was counted ten times or more. This rearrangement joins TRBV12-3 or TRBV12-4 to TRBJ2-3; 8 nucleotides agree with TRBD2. The CDR3 covers 13 residues. V shed 8 bases and J 2 bases; nucleotides not matched to a gene: 3. CDR3 nucleotide sequence: TGTGCCAGCGGTAGCGGGGTCACAGATACGCAGTATTTT. Protein: CASGSGVTDTQYF.

Ten or more counts support this clonotype. V gene TRBV20-1 combines with J gene TRBJ2-7; TRBD1 might be the D (6 bases). V was shortened by 6 bases and J by 3 bases, with 27 bases between the two germline ends. Germline CDR1 reads DFQATT; CDR2 reads SNEGSKA (reference sequence). This CDR3 comprises 17 residues. The CDR3 DNA follows: TGCAGTGCCAGGGCCCCTGACATTGTCAGGGGCAGCTACGAGCAGTACTTC. Translating gives CSARAPDIVRGSYEQYF.